The entry below describes one T cell receptor beta chain. The antigen is not known. Sequence data for DNA of cultured CD4+ T cells were generated by the Oncomine TCR Beta short-read assay. One entry per CDR3 protein, called by TCRdb with MiXCR from the PCR reads. The repertoire holds about 10,000 distinct CDR3 sequences, with approximately 29% as singletons. This record comes from a study of vaccination and CD4 T cells after COVID-19. Treatment reported: approximately 10-day PBMC culture with coronavirus spike peptide pools or control peptides (ViraFEST assay). The germline CDR1 and CDR2 sequences are DFQATT and SNEGSKA (reference sequence). This CDR3 region has 14 residues. The V end was cut by 5 bases, the J end by 0 bases, with 14 bases between.

The sequencing here drew on CD4+ T cells from blood, cultured in vitro, taken after SARS-CoV-2 vaccination. The TCR was taken from a human donor who had recovered from COVID-19. The J gene is TRBJ2-7, the V gene TRBV20-1, with D possibly TRBD2 on 6 matching bases. Here the CDR3 reads CSAPGTPFSYEQYF. The CDR3 DNA sequence: TGCAGTGCTCCCGGGACTCCTTTCTCCTACGAGCAGTACTTC.